The 5 T cell receptor beta chains in this list originate from one sample, sequenced in a study of preoperative IRX-2 immunotherapy in early breast cancer. TCRdb's copy holds only in-frame clones and misses some; the assay was immunoSEQ multiplex PCR. The table shows about 32,000 clones, with roughly four fifths occurring only once. Stated treatment: preoperative locoregional IRX-2 cytokine immunotherapy. The source was lymph node tissue, collected from a patient treated with IRX-2 immunotherapy. These TCRs come from a human donor with breast cancer.

The CDR3 loop reads CATSRDRVVHGYTF. The CDR3 nucleotides are TGTGCCACCAGCAGAGACAGGGTGGTCCATGGCTACACCTTC. The V call is TRBV15, the J call TRBJ1-2; a possible D gene is TRBD1 (5 bases). Per germline, CDR1 LNHNV and CDR2 YYDKDF (reference sequence). With 0 bases removed from V and 6 bases from J, the gap between germline ends came to 11 bases. There are 14 residues in the CDR3.

The V call is TRBV19, the J call TRBJ1-6, with TRBD1 matching 7 bases. The CDR3 runs to 15 residues. Germline V gene lookup returns CDR1 LNHDA and CDR2 SQIVND (reference sequence). V shed 7 bases and J 6 bases; nucleotides not matched to a gene: 9. The CDR3 here is CASTARQGFNSPLHF. The CDR3 DNA sequence: TGTGCCAGTACCGCTAGACAGGGATTTAATTCACCCCTCCACTTT.

This chain connects TRBV5-1 to TRBJ2-2, with 14 bases that match TRBD2. In germline, CDR1 is SGHRS, CDR2 YFSETQ. CDR3 length: 14 amino acids. V dropped 7 bases and J dropped 4; count of bases not matched to a gene: 0. The DNA for the CDR3 is TGCGCCAGCGGGACTAGCGGGGGCACCGGGGAGCTGTTTTTT. Residues: CASGTSGGTGELFF. The variable domain in full, with the rest retrieved from reference TRBV5-1 and TRBJ2-2, is KAGVTQTPRYLIKTRGQQVTLSCSPISGHRSVSWYQQTPGQGLQFLFEYFSETQRNKGNFPGRFSGRQFSNSRSEMNVSTLELGDSALYLCASGTSGGTGELFFGEGSRLTVL.

The chain couples TRBV11-3 to TRBJ2-1; possible D gene TRBD2, 5 bases. Trimming took off 5 bases at V and 7 bases at J, with 15 bases between the two ends. The CDR3 loop spans 14 amino acids. From germline, CDR1 is SGHNT and CDR2 YENEEA. The CDR3 region has the DNA TGTGCCAGCAGCACCCTGCGGGTGAAAAATGAGCAGTTCTTC. Residues: CASSTLRVKNEQFF.

The DNA of the CDR3 is TGTGCCAGTAGTACTCCTCTAAACAATGAGCAGTTCTTC. Protein product: CASSTPLNNEQFF. The chain recombines TRBV19 with TRBJ2-1; D remains ambiguous. The CDR3 runs 13 residues. Germline loops: CDR1 LNHDA, CDR2 SQIVND (reference sequence). Trimming removed 4 bases at V and 5 bases at J, with 9 bases between.